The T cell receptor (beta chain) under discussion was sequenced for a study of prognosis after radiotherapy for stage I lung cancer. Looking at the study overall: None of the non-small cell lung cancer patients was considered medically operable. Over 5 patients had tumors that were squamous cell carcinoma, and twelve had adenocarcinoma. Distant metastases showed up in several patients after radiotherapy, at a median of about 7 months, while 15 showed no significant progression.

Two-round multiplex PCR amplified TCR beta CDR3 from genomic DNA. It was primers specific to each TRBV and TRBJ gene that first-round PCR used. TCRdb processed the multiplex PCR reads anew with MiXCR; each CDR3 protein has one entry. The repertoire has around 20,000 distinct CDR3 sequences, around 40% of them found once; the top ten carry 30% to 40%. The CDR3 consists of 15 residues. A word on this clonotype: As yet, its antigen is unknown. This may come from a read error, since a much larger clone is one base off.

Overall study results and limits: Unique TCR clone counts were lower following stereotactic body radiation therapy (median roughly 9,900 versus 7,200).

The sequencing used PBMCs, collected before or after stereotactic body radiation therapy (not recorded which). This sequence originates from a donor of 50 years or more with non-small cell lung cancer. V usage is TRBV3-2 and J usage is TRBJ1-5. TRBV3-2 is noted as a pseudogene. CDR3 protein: CASSQVGGVHQPRHF. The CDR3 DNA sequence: TGTGCCAGCAGCCAAGTCGGCGGGGTACATCAGCCCCGGCATTTT.